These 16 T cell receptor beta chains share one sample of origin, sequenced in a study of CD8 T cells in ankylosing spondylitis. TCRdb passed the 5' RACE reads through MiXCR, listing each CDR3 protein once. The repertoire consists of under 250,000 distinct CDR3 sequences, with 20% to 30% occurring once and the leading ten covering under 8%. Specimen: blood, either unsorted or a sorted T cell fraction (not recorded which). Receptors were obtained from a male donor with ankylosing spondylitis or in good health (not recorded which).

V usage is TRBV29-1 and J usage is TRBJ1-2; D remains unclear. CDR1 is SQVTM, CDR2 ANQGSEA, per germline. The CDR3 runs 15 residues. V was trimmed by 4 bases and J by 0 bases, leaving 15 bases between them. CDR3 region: CSVVTPMGTNYGYTF. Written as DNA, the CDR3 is TGCAGCGTTGTGACGCCTATGGGGACTAACTATGGCTACACCTTC.

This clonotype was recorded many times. The chain's CDR3 is CAISGGLAGPNTGELFF. Here the CDR3 DNA reads TGTGCCATCAGTGGGGGACTAGCGGGACCTAACACCGGGGAGCTGTTTTTT. The chain employs TRBV10-3 and TRBJ2-2; 13 bases line up with TRBD2. There are 17 residues in the CDR3. The J segment lost 2 bases and the V segment lost 4 bases, leaving 4 bases of the junction unmatched. Germline V CDR1 and CDR2: ENHRY, SYGVKD.

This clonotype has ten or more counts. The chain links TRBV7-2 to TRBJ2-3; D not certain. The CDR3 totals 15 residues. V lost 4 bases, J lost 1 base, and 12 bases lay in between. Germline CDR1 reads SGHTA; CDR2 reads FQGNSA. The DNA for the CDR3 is TGTGCCAGCAGCTCCGCGGTCATGGGCACAGATACGCAGTATTTT. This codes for CASSSAVMGTDTQYF.

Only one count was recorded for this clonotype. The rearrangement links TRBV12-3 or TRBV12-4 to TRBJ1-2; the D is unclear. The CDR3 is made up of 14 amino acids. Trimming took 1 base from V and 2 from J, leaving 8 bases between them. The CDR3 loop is CASSLGGRNYGYTF. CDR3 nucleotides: TGTGCCAGCAGTTTAGGAGGGAGGAACTATGGCTACACCTTC.

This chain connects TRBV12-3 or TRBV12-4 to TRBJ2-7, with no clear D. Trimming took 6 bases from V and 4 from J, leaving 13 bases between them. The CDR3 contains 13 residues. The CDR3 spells CASSRSGNYEQYF. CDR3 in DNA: TGTGCCAGCAGCCGGTCCGGAAATTACGAGCAGTACTTC.

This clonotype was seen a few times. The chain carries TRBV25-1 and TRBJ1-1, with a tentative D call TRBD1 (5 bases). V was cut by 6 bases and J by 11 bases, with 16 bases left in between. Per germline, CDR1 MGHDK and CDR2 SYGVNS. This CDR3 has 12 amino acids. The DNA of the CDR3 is TGTGCCAGCAGGGAAGGGAGGGGTAGGGCTTTCTTT. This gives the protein CASREGRGRAFF. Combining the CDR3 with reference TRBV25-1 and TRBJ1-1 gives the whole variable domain EADIYQTPRYLVIGTGKKITLECSQTMGHDKMYWYQQDPGMELHLIHYSYGVNSTEKGDLSSESTVSRIRTEHFPLTLESARPSHTSQYLCASREGRGRAFFGQGTRLTVV.

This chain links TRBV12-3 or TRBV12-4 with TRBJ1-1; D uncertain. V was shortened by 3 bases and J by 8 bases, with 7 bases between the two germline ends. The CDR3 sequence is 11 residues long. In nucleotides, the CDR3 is TGTGCCAGCAGTTTTGGGAACGAAGCTTTCTTT. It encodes CASSFGNEAFF.

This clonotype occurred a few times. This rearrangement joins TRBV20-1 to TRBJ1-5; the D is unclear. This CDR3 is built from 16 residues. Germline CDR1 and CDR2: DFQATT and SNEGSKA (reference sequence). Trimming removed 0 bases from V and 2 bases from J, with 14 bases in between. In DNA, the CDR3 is TGCAGTGCTAGAGAACCGGAGCGTGGGGGCAATCAGCCCCAGCATTTT. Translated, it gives CSAREPERGGNQPQHF.

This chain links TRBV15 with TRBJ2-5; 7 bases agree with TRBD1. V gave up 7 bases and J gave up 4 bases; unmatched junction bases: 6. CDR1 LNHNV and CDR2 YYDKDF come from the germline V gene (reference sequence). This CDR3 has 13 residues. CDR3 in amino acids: CATKKGAGETQYF. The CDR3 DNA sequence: TGTGCCACCAAAAAGGGGGCTGGAGAGACCCAGTACTTC. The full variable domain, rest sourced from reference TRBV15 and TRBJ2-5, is DAMVIQNPRYQVTQFGKPVTLSCSQTLNHNVMYWYQQKSSQAPKLLFHYYDKDFNNEADTPDNFQSRRPNTSFCFLDIRSPGLGDTAMYLCATKKGAGETQYFGPGTRLLVL.

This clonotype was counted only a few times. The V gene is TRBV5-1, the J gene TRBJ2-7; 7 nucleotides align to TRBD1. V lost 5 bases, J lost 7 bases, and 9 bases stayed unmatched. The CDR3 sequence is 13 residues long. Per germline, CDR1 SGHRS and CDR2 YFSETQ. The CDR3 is CASRSDRQVEQYF. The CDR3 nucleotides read TGCGCCAGCAGATCGGACAGGCAGGTAGAGCAGTACTTC.

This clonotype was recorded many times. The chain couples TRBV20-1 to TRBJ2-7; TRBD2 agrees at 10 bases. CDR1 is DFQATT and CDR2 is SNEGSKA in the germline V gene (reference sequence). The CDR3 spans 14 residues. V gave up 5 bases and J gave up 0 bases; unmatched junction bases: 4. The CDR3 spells CSAASGGSSYEQYF. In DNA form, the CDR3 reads TGCAGTGCTGCTAGCGGGGGTAGCTCCTACGAGCAGTACTTC.

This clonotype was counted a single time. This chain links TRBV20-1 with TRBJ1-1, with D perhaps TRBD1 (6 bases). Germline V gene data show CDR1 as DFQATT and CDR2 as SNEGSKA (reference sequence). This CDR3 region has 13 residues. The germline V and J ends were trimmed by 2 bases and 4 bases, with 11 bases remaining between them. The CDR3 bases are TGCAGTGCTAGACAGGGGCGCGGCACTGAAGCTTTCTTT. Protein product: CSARQGRGTEAFF.

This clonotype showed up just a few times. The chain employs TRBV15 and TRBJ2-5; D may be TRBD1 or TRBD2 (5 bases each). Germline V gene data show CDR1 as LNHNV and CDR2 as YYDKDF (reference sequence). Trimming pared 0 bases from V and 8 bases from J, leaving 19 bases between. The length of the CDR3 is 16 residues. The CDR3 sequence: CATSRDPAAMGDTQYF. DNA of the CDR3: TGTGCCACCAGCAGAGATCCAGCGGCGATGGGGGACACCCAGTACTTC.

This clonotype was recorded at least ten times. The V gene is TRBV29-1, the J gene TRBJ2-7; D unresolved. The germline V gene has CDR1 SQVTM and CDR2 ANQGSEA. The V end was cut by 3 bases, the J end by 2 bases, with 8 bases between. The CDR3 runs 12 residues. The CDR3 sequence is CSVEDGTYEQYF. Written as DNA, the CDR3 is TGCAGCGTTGAGGACGGTACCTACGAGCAGTACTTC.

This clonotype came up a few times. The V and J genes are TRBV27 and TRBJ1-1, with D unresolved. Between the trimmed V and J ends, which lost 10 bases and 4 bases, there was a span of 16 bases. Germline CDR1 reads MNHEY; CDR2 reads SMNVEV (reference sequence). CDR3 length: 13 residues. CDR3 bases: TGTGCCACGAAACAGCGACGATTCACTGAAGCTTTCTTT. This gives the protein CATKQRRFTEAFF.

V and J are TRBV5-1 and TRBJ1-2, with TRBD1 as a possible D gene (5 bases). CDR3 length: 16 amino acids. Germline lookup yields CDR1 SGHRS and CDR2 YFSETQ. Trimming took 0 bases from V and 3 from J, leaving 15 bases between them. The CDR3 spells CASSLVQGQNYYGYTF. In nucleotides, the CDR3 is TGCGCCAGCAGCTTGGTCCAGGGCCAAAACTACTATGGCTACACCTTC.